Included here is one T cell receptor (beta chain) sequence, with context. Antigen: not known. These data are taken from a study of T cells in tuberculosis. General study points: GMM-specific TCRs were nearer to active tuberculosis alpha repertoires, suggesting expansion.

Germline-derived CDR1 and CDR2 are SGHNT and YYREEE (reference sequence). The trim removed 8 bases at V and 0 bases at J, leaving 14 bases unmatched. CDR3 length: 18 amino acids. Some clones are missing from TCRdb's copy, which holds only in-frame ones; the method was immunoSEQ multiplex PCR. Found here are 30,000 to 35,000 clones, 97% of them singletons; the top ten hold 6% to 7%. The V and J genes are TRBV5-4 and TRBJ2-2; 9 bases line up with TRBD1. Sequencing was carried out using PBMCs. The sequence was obtained from a donor between 10 and 35 years old with latent tuberculosis or without tuberculosis infection. The CDR3 protein is CASSPDGQGQANTGELFF. The CDR3 coding sequence is TGTGCCAGTAGCCCAGACGGACAGGGGCAAGCGAACACCGGGGAGCTGTTTTTT.